This T cell receptor (beta chain) was observed in a study of Ad26.COV2.S vaccination and SARS-CoV-2 variants. Notes on the study in general: Vaccine and placebo recipients had similar non-spike TCR breadth.

About this clone itself: The antigen remains undetermined.

The repertoire was sequenced with immunoSEQ multiplex PCR; TCRdb's copy has only in-frame clones and lacks some. The sample shows 150,000 to 200,000 clones, 87% of them seen only once. V shed 3 bases and J shed 9 bases, with 13 bases lying between them. Germline CDR1 and CDR2: SGDLS and YYNGEE. The CDR3 runs to 12 residues. This sample comprised peripheral blood, obtained after recovery from COVID-19. The receptor comes from a human donor who had recovered from COVID-19. The rearrangement joins TRBV9 to TRBJ2-7, with D tentatively TRBD1 (6 bases). The CDR3 DNA is TGTGCCAGCAGCGCGGACAGCCCTCCGCAGTACTTC. Translating it yields CASSADSPPQYF.